A single sample is the source of the 2 T cell receptor beta chains below, sequenced in a study of T-cell memory formation after mild COVID-19. Using its own MiXCR run on the 5' RACE reads, TCRdb lists one record per CDR3 protein. The repertoire consists of a few hundred thousand distinct CDR3 sequences, with over 11% occurring once and the leading ten covering around 20%. The sample was PBMCs or a T cell subset sorted from them (not recorded which). The origin of the receptors is a man between 18 and 35 years old who had mild COVID-19 (a few samples of this study predate the infection). Cell type and time point are not known.

J is TRBJ2-3 and V is TRBV7-9; possibly TRBD1 or TRBD2 for D (5 bases each). In germline, CDR1 is SEHNR, CDR2 FQNEAQ (reference sequence). This CDR3 is built from 15 residues. V shed 0 bases and J shed 5 bases, with 12 bases lying between them. For the CDR3, the DNA is TGTGCCAGCAGCTTAGCCGGGGCTAAAGGAGATACGCAGTATTTT. Its translation: CASSLAGAKGDTQYF.

This clonotype was counted between two and nine times. The rearrangement joins TRBV4-1 to TRBJ2-1; 10 bases are a match to TRBD2. The CDR3 runs 15 residues. Germline lookup yields CDR1 MGHRA and CDR2 YSYEKL. V shed 8 bases, J shed 8 bases, and the junction held 12 bases outside the gene matches. The CDR3 bases are TGCGCCAGCGGTGAGGGTAGCGGGGGGATTGATGAGCAGTTCTTC. Translation: CASGEGSGGIDEQFF.